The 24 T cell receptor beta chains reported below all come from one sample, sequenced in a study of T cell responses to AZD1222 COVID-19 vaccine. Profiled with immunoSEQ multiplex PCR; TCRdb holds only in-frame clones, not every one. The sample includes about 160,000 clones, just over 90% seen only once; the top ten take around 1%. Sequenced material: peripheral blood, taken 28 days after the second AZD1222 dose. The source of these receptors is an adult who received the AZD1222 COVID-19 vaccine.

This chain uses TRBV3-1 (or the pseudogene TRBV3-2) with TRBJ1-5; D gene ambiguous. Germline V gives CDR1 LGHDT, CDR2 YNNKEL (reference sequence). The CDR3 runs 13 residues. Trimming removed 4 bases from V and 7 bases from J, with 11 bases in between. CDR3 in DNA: TGTGCCAGCAGCCCGACATTAGAACAGCCCCAGCATTTT. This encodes CASSPTLEQPQHF.

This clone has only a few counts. The CDR3, as DNA: TGTGCCAGCAGCCCGAGACTAGCGGTGAGCTCCTACAATGAGCAGTTCTTC. As protein: CASSPRLAVSSYNEQFF. This chain uses TRBV7-9 with TRBJ2-1, with 9 bases aligning to TRBD2. CDR1 is SEHNR and CDR2 is FQNEAQ in the germline V gene (reference sequence). The J segment lost 0 bases and the V segment lost 5 bases, leaving 8 bases of the junction unmatched. This CDR3 is built from 17 residues.

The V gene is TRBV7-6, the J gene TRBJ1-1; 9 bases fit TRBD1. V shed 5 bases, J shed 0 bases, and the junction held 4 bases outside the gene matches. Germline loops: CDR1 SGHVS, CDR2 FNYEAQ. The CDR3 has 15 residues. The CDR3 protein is CASSAGQGMNTEAFF. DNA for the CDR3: TGTGCCAGCAGCGCGGGACAGGGAATGAACACTGAAGCTTTCTTT.

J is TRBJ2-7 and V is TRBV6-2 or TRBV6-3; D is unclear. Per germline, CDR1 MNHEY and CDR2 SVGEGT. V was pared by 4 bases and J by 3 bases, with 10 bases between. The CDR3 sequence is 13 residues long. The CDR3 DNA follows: TGTGCCAGCAGTTTTTGGCAGGTCTACGAGCAGTACTTC. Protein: CASSFWQVYEQYF.

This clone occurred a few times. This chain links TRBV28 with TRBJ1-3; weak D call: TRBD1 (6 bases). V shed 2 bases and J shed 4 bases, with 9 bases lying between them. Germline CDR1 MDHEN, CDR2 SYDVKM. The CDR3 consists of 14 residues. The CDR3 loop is CASSLTGRGNTIYF. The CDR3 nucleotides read TGTGCCAGCAGTTTAACAGGGAGGGGAAACACCATATATTTT.

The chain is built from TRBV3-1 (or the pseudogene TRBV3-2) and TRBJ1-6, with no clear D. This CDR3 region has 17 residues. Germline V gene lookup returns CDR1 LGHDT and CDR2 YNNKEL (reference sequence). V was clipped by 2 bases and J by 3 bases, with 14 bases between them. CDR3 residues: CASSQRGSSDYNSPLHF. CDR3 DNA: TGTGCCAGCAGCCAACGCGGGAGTTCCGACTATAATTCACCCCTCCACTTT.

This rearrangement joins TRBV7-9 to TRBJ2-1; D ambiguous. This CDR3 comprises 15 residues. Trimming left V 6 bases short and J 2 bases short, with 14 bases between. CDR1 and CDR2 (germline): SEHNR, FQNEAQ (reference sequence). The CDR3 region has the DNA TGTGCCAGCAGGGCCTATGGAGTCCCCTACAATGAGCAGTTCTTC. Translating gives CASRAYGVPYNEQFF.

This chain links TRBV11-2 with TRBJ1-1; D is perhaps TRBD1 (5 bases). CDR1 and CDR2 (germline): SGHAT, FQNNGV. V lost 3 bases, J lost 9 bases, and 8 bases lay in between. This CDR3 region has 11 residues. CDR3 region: CASSLGGKAFF. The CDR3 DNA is TGTGCCAGCAGCTTGGGGGGAAAAGCTTTCTTT.

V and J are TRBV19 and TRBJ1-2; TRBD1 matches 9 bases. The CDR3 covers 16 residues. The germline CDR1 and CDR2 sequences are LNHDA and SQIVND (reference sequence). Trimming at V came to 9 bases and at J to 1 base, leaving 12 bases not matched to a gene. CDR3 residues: CASETGTGLGNYGYTF. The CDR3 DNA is TGTGCCAGCGAGACCGGGACAGGGTTGGGTAACTATGGCTACACCTTC.

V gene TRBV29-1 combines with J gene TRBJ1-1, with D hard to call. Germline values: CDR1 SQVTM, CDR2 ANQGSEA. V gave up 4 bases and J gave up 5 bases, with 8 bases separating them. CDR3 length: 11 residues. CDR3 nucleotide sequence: TGCAGCGTTGGCGTAGAGACTGAAGCTTTCTTT. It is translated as CSVGVETEAFF.

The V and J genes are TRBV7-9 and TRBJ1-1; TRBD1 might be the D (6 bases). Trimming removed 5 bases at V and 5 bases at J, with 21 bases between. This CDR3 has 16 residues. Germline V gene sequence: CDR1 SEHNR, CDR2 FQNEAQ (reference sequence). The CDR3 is CASSPPRGRGGTEAFF. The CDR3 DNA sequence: TGTGCCAGCAGCCCACCCAGGGGACGGGGGGGGACTGAAGCTTTCTTT.

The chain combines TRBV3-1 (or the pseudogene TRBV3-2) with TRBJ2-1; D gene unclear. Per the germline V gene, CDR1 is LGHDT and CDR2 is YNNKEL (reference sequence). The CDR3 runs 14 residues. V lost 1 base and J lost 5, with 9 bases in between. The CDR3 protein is CASSQAGLHNEQFF. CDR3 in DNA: TGTGCCAGCAGCCAAGCGGGCCTGCACAATGAGCAGTTCTTC.

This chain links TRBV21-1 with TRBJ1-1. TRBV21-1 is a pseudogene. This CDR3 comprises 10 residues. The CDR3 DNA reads TGTGCCAGCAGAGGGGGGACTGCTTTCTTT. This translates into CASRGGTAFF.

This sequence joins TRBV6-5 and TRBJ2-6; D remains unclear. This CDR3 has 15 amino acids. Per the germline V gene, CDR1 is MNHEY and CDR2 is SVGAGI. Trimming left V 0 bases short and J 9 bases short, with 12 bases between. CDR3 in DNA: TGTGCCAGCAGTTACTCTGGGCCTAAGTTCAACGTCCTGACTTTC. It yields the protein CASSYSGPKFNVLTF.

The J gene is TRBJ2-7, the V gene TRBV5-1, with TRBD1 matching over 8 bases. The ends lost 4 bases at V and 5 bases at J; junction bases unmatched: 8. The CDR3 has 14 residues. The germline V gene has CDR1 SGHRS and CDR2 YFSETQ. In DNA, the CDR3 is TGCGCCAGCAGCCCCTGGACAGGGACCCACGAGCAGTACTTC. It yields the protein CASSPWTGTHEQYF.

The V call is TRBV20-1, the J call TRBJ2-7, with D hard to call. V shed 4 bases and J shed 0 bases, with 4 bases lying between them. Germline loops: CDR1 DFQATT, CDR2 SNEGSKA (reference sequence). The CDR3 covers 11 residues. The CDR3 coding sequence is TGCAGTGCTACCAGCTCCTACGAGCAGTACTTC. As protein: CSATSSYEQYF.

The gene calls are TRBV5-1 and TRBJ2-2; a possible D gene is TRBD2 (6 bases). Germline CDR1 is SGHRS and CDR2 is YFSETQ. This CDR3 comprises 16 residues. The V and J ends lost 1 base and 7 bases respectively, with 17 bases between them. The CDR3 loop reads CASSLIRRDLGGELFF. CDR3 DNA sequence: TGCGCCAGCAGCTTGATCCGCAGGGACTTGGGCGGGGAGCTGTTTTTT.

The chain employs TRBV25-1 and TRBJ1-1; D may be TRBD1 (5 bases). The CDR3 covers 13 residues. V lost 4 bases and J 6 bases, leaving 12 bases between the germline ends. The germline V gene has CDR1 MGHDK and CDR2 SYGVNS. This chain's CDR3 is CASSVLGAAEAFF. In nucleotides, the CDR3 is TGTGCCAGCAGTGTACTCGGGGCAGCTGAAGCTTTCTTT.

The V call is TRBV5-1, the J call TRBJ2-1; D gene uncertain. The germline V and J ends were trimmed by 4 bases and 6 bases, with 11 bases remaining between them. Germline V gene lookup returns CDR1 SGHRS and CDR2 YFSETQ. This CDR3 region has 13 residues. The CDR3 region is CASSRDNLNEQFF. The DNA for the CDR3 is TGCGCCAGCAGCCGAGACAACCTCAATGAGCAGTTCTTC.

The CDR3 coding sequence is TGTGCCAGCAGTTTCCTTCTAGCCGGGGAGCTGTTTTTT. This encodes CASSFLLAGELFF. The genes are TRBV27 and TRBJ2-2, with D hard to call. There are 13 residues in the CDR3. The V gene lost 3 bases and the J gene lost 6 bases, with 8 bases spanning the gap. The germline V gene encodes CDR1 MNHEY and CDR2 SMNVEV (reference sequence).

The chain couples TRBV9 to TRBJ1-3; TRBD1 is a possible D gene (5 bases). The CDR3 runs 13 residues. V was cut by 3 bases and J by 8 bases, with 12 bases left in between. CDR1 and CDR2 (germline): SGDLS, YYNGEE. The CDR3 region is CASSAGGADTIYF. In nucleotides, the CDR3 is TGTGCCAGCAGCGCAGGAGGGGCGGACACCATATATTTT.

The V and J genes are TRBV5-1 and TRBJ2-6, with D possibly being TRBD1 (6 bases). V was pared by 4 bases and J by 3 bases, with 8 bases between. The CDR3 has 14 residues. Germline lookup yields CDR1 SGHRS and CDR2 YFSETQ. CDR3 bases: TGCGCCAGCAGCAAAGGGGGTGGGGCCAACGTCCTGACTTTC. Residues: CASSKGGGANVLTF.

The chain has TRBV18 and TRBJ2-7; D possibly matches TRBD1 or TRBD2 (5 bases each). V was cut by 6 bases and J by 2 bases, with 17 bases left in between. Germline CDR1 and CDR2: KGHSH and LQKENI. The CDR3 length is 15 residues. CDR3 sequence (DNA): TGTGCCAGCTCGTCCACCGGGACGCCGGCCTACGAGCAGTACTTC. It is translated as CASSSTGTPAYEQYF. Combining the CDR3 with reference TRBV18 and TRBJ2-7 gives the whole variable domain NAGVMQNPRHLVRRRGQEARLRCSPMKGHSHVYWYRQLPEEGLKFMVYLQKENIIDESGMPKERFSAEFPKEGPSILRIQQVVRGDSAAYFCASSSTGTPAYEQYFGPGTRLTVT.

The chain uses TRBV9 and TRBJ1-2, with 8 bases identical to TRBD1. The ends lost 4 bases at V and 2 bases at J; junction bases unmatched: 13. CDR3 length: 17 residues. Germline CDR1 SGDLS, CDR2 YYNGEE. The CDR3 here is CASSFPTGGRRNYGYTF. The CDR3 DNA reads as TGTGCCAGCAGCTTCCCTACAGGGGGGCGGCGAAACTATGGCTACACCTTC.